The sequence of this TCR beta chain was determined in a study of persistence of HIV-infected CD4 T cells. The wider study: Anti-CD3/anti-CD28 stimulation activated a higher proportion of cells than antigen stimulation, with lower memory fraction.

In germline, CDR1 is SGHAT, CDR2 FQDESV (reference sequence). The V end lost 5 bases, the J end lost 5 bases, and 18 bases lay between the germline ends. The CDR3 length is 15 residues. The libraries were made with immunoSEQ version 4 in survey mode. The protocol was immunoSEQ multiplex PCR, while the TCRdb copy is restricted to in-frame clones and leaves out a portion. The sample has more than 35,000 clones; approximately 86% are singletons. Nonspecific anti-CD3/anti-CD28 bead stimulation represents the broad CD4+ T cell repertoire. CD4+ T cells upregulating both CD40 ligand and CD69 were sorted as responding cells. In the case of this clone: Its target is not known.

The V and J genes are TRBV11-1 and TRBJ2-5; no firm D call. Sequencing used CD4+ T cells sorted from PBMCs after approximately 20-hour stimulation, obtained from a patient who received antiretroviral therapy. The source is an adult man with HIV who was CMV-seropositive. The CDR3 here is CASSLIPDRRETQYF. The CDR3, as DNA: TGTGCCAGCAGCCTTATCCCGGATAGAAGGGAGACCCAGTACTTC. Full variable domain (rest looked up from reference TRBV11-1 and TRBJ2-5): EAEVAQSPRYKITEKSQAVAFWCDPISGHATLYWYRQILGQGPELLVQFQDESVVDDSQLPKDRFSAERLKGVDSTLKIQPAELGDSAMYLCASSLIPDRRETQYFGPGTRLLVL.